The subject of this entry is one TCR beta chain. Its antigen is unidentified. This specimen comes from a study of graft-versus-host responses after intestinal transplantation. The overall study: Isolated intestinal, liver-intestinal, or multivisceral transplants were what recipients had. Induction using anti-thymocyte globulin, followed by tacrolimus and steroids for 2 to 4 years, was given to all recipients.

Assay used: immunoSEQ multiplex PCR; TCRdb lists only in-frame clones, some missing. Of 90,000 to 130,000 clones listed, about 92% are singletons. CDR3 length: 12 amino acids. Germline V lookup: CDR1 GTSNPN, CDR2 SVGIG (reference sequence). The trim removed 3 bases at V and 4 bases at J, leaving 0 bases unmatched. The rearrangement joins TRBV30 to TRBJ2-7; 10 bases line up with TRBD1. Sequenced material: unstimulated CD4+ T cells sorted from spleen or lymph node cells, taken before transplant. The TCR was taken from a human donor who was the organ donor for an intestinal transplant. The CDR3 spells CAWRDRGYEQYF. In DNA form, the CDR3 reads TGTGCCTGGAGGGACAGGGGGTACGAGCAGTACTTC.